This record concerns one TCR beta chain sequence. TCRdb's copy holds only in-frame clones and misses some; the assay was immunoSEQ multiplex PCR. The sample includes tens of thousands of clones, roughly 89% of them seen just once. This CDR3 spans 16 amino acids. Trimming cost V 5 bases and J 8 bases; bases outside gene matches: 13. The germline gives CDR1 SGHTA, CDR2 FQGTGA. This record comes from a study of blood T cell repertoires in COVID-19. This chain uses TRBV7-3 with TRBJ2-1; 9 bases are a match to TRBD2. The sequence was obtained from a woman in her forties or fifties with active COVID-19. Material: peripheral blood. CDR3 residues: CASSRFLREGLHEQFF. The CDR3 nucleotides read TGTGCCAGCAGCCGCTTCCTGCGGGAGGGCCTGCATGAGCAGTTCTTC.